This T cell receptor beta chain derives from a study of shared clonotypes between healthy human individuals. On the study more broadly: Aged 18 to 49, the donors were two women and a few men.

V shed 0 bases and J shed 7 bases, with 13 bases lying between them. This CDR3 spans 14 amino acids. Germline CDR1 and CDR2: GTSNPN and SVGIG (reference sequence). Per the authors' pipeline: Filtering differed, since immunoSEQ gave only junction sequences and no quality scores. Assay: immunoSEQ multiplex PCR; the TCRdb copy retains only in-frame clones and omits some. V and J calls and clone size follow that table, whereas D and trimming were derived from the DNA. This table has more than 2 million clones, more than 90% appearing once. Study-level results: Non-shared clonotypes had lower generation probabilities than clonotypes shared by all four sorted-subset donors.

Regarding this clone: Its specificity is not known.

The J gene is TRBJ2-1, the V gene TRBV30; a possible D gene is TRBD2 (6 bases). The sample taken for sequencing was naive CD4+ T cells sorted from blood. The subset denotes: CD45RA+ positively selected. This clonotype originated in a man aged 18 to 35 in good health. In DNA, the CDR3 is TGTGCCTGGAGTGTATACGGGGGACGGAATGAGCAGTTCTTC. This translates into CAWSVYGGRNEQFF.